This T cell receptor (beta chain) originates from a study of T cell repertoires in cytomegalovirus infection. About the study: The authors relied on CMV epitopes, both recently identified HLA-C-restricted and well-studied HLA-B-restricted. Public signatures in TCR beta pointed to CMV infection and matching HLA type.

Concerning this clonotype: Its antigen is unknown.

Study outcomes and limitations: The study found HLA-C-restricted CMV-specific TCR beta clonotypes dominating the ex vivo response. Based on cumulative public TCR beta family frequency, carriers of CMV plus the relevant HLA were identified.

TCRdb itself ran the reads through MiXCR, one entry per CDR3 protein. This sample has a few hundred thousand distinct CDR3 sequences, with 40% found just once. Per the germline V gene, CDR1 is DFQATT and CDR2 is SNEGSKA (reference sequence). Trimming at V came to 4 bases and at J to 5 bases, leaving 4 bases not matched to a gene. The CDR3 is 14 residues long. The material was cultured PBMCs, obtained from culture after CMV antigen stimulation. This sequence joins TRBV20-1 and TRBJ2-1, with 11 bases identical to TRBD2. This TCR was recovered from a human donor in good health (CMV status not recorded). Some clones in this sample may be carry-over from other donors' samples. CDR3 nucleotides: TGCAGTGCTATTAGCGGGGGGGGACACAATGAGCAGTTCTTC. It translates to CSAISGGGHNEQFF.